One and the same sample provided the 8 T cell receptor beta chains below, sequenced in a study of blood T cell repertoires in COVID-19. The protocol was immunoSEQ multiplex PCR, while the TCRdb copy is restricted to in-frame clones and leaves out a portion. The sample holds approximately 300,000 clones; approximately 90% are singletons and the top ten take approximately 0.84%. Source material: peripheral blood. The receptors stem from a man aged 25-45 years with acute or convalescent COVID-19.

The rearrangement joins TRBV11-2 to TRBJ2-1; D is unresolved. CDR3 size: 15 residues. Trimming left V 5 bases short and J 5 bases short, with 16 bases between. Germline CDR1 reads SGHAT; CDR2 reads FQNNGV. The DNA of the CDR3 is TGTGCCAGCAGCCTAAAATTTAGCTACGACAATGAGCAGTTCTTC. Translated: CASSLKFSYDNEQFF.

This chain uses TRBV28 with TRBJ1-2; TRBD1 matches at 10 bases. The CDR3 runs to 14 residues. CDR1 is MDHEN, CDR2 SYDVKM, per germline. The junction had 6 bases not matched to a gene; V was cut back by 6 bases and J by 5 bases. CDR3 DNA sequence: TGTGCCAGCAGCCGGGGACAGGGGCGGTATGGCTACACCTTC. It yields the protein CASSRGQGRYGYTF.

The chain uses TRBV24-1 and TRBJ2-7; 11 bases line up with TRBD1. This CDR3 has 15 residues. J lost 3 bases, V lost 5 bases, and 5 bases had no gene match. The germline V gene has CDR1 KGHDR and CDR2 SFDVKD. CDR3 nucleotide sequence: TGTGCCACCAGTGCCTGGGGGACAGGGGGCTACGAGCAGTACTTC. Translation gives CATSAWGTGGYEQYF.

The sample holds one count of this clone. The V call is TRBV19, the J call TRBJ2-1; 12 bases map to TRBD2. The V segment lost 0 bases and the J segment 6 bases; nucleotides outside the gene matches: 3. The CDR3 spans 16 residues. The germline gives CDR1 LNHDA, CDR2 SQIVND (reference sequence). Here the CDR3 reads CASSIERLAGVNEQFF. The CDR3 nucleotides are TGTGCCAGTAGTATAGAGCGACTAGCGGGAGTCAATGAGCAGTTCTTC.

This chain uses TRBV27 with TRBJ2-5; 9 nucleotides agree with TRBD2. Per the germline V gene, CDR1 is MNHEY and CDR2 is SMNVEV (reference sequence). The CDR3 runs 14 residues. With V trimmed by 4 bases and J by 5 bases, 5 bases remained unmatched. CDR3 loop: CASSYSGSWETQYF. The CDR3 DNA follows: TGTGCCAGCAGTTATAGCGGGAGTTGGGAGACCCAGTACTTC.

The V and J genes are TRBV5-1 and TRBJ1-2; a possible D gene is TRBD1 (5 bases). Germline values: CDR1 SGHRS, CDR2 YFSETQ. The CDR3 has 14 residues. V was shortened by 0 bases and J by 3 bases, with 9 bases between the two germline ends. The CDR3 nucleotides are TGCGCCAGCAGCTTGGCCCCGGGGGACTATGGCTACACCTTC. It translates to CASSLAPGDYGYTF.

The CDR3 DNA sequence: TGTGCCAGCAGTCCCCGCCTGACAGGGAGGGAGACCCAGTACTTC. Its translation: CASSPRLTGRETQYF. The chain couples TRBV28 to TRBJ2-5; D possibly corresponds to TRBD1 (7 bases). This CDR3 comprises 15 residues. Trimming took 5 bases from V and 5 from J, leaving 18 bases between them. The germline gives CDR1 MDHEN, CDR2 SYDVKM. Variable domain in full (rest from reference TRBV28 and TRBJ2-5): DVKVTQSSRYLVKRTGEKVFLECVQDMDHENMFWYRQDPGLGLRLIYFSYDVKMKEKGDIPEGYSVSREKKERFSLILESASTNQTSMYLCASSPRLTGRETQYFGPGTRLLVL.

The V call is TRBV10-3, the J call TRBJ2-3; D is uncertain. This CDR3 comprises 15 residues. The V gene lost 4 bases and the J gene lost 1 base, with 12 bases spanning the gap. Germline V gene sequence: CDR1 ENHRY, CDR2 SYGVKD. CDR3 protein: CAISGVMLGTDTQYF. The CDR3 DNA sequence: TGTGCCATCAGTGGAGTAATGCTGGGCACAGATACGCAGTATTTT.